The 11 T cell receptor beta chains below come from one sample, sequenced in a study of graft-versus-host responses after intestinal transplantation. Intraepithelial and lamina propria lymphocytes were isolated from graft specimens. The repertoire was sequenced with immunoSEQ multiplex PCR; TCRdb's copy has only in-frame clones and lacks some. The sample lists a few thousand clones; over 75% were seen once. The input for sequencing was ileum tissue, taken 156 days after intestinal transplant. These receptors came from a human patient who received an intestinal transplant, so some T cells may come from the graft donor.

In this sample, this clone turned up a few times. J is TRBJ2-7 and V is TRBV9, with D unclear. Germline V lookup: CDR1 SGDLS, CDR2 YYNGEE. The CDR3 loop spans 14 amino acids. Trimming stripped 0 bases from V and 3 bases from J, with 10 bases between. The CDR3 protein is CASSVGAESYEQYF. The CDR3 DNA is TGTGCCAGCAGCGTAGGGGCGGAAAGCTACGAGCAGTACTTC. Looking up the rest from reference TRBV9 and TRBJ2-7 gives the full variable domain: DSGVTQTPKHLITATGQRVTLRCSPRSGDLSVYWYQQSLDQGLQFLIQYYNGEERAKGNILERFSAQQFPDLHSELNLSSLELGDSALYFCASSVGAESYEQYFGPGTRLTVT.

The chain recombines TRBV6-5 with TRBJ1-1; TRBD1 agrees at 7 bases. This CDR3 comprises 15 residues. J lost 0 bases, V lost 3 bases, and 4 bases had no gene match. Germline values: CDR1 MNHEY, CDR2 SVGAGI. CDR3 in amino acids: CASSYSGTVNTEAFF. The CDR3 region has the DNA TGTGCCAGCAGTTATTCCGGGACAGTGAACACTGAAGCTTTCTTT.

For this clone: An end of the junction differs from the germline gene, which may be a read error. At the DNA level, this CDR3 is encoded by other sequences in the same sample as well. The V and J genes are TRBV28 and TRBJ1-1, with D unresolved. This CDR3 comprises 13 residues. CDR1 and CDR2 from the germline V gene are MDHEN and SYDVKM. As DNA, the CDR3 is TGCGCCAGCAGTTTAGTCATAGCGACTGAAGCTTTCTTT. Translating gives CASSLVIATEAFF.

J is TRBJ2-1 and V is TRBV18; 9 bases map to TRBD1. V shed 3 bases and J 8 bases; nucleotides not matched to a gene: 5. Germline CDR1 is KGHSH and CDR2 is LQKENI. The CDR3 spans 14 residues. CDR3 in amino acids: CASSPGQGWYEQFF. The CDR3 region has the DNA TGTGCCAGCTCACCGGGACAGGGCTGGTATGAGCAGTTCTTC. The full variable domain, rest sourced from reference TRBV18 and TRBJ2-1, is NAGVMQNPRHLVRRRGQEARLRCSPMKGHSHVYWYRQLPEEGLKFMVYLQKENIIDESGMPKERFSAEFPKEGPSILRIQQVVRGDSAAYFCASSPGQGWYEQFFGPGTRLTVL.

This chain joins TRBV9 and TRBJ2-7; 8 bases line up with TRBD1. This CDR3 region has 14 residues. Germline trimming cut 3 bases from V and 6 bases from J; bases unmatched to any gene: 8. Germline-derived CDR1 and CDR2 are SGDLS and YYNGEE. CDR3 protein: CASSGAGTGSEQYF. In DNA form, the CDR3 reads TGTGCCAGCAGCGGAGCCGGGACAGGTTCCGAGCAGTACTTC. Full variable domain (outside the CDR3, taken from reference TRBV9 and TRBJ2-7): DSGVTQTPKHLITATGQRVTLRCSPRSGDLSVYWYQQSLDQGLQFLIQYYNGEERAKGNILERFSAQQFPDLHSELNLSSLELGDSALYFCASSGAGTGSEQYFGPGTRLTVT.

Details on this clone: The same CDR3 can be traced to other DNA sequences in this sample. The chain couples TRBV6-1 to TRBJ2-3; D unresolved. Trimming stripped 1 base from V and 5 bases from J, with 4 bases between. The CDR3 totals 12 residues. Per germline, CDR1 MNHNS and CDR2 SASEGT. In nucleotides, the CDR3 is TGTGCCAGCAGTGAAGTCGGAGATACGCAGTATTTT. Its translation is CASSEVGDTQYF.

This chain links TRBV4-3 with TRBJ2-7; tentative D call: TRBD1 (5 bases). Between the trimmed V and J ends, which lost 3 bases and 0 bases, there was a span of 9 bases. The CDR3 has 14 residues. Looked up from germline, CDR1 is LGHNA and CDR2 is YSLEER. CDR3 bases: TGCGCCAGCAGCCACAGGGCTGGCTCCTACGAGCAGTACTTC. Protein product: CASSHRAGSYEQYF.

This clone has a handful of counts. This chain uses TRBV5-1 with TRBJ2-7, with D possibly matching TRBD2 (6 bases). The germline CDR1 and CDR2 sequences are SGHRS and YFSETQ. Between the trimmed V and J ends, which lost 7 bases and 3 bases, there was a span of 17 bases. The CDR3 has 14 amino acids. The CDR3 region has the DNA TGCGCCAGCGGACATGACGGGGGAGTCTACGAGCAGTACTTC. It specifies CASGHDGGVYEQYF.

The genes are TRBV25-1 and TRBJ2-2; either TRBD1 or TRBD2 may fit D (5 bases each). This CDR3 has 15 amino acids. The V and J ends lost 4 bases and 5 bases respectively, with 14 bases between them. Germline CDR1 and CDR2: MGHDK and SYGVNS. In DNA form, the CDR3 reads TGTGCCAGCAGTGCGACAGAAAGAGGGACCGGGGAGCTGTTTTTT. Translating it yields CASSATERGTGELFF.

CDR3 region: CATGTSGRKETQYF. The CDR3, as DNA: TGTGCTACCGGGACTAGCGGGCGTAAAGAGACCCAGTACTTC. The chain uses TRBV11-2 and TRBJ2-5, with 12 bases matching TRBD2. The germline V gene encodes CDR1 SGHAT and CDR2 FQNNGV. The CDR3 contains 14 residues.

The chain is built from TRBV9 and TRBJ2-6, with no clear D. The CDR3 covers 16 residues. Trimming pared 3 bases from V and 3 bases from J, leaving 13 bases between. Germline CDR1 is SGDLS and CDR2 is YYNGEE. The CDR3 region has the DNA TGTGCCAGCAGCGCCCAGAATGGCGGTGGGGCCAACGTCCTGACTTTC. Translating it yields CASSAQNGGGANVLTF.